A selection of T cell receptor beta chains follows, all from one sample in a study of a mutant IDH1 vaccine in newly diagnosed glioma. TCRdb's copy holds only in-frame clones and misses some; the assay was immunoSEQ multiplex PCR. The table shows approximately 50,000 clones, with around 83% occurring only once. The antigens for these receptors are not known. The material was PBMCs, obtained from a glioma patient whose treatment included an IDH1 peptide vaccine. These receptor sequences come from a woman between 45 and 65 years old with glioma. The CDR3 runs from the conserved cysteine through the conserved F or W. D genes are given only for firm matches. Size is stated for part of the rows, as once, few or many counts, or as a class when the clone is expanded.

d_call,v_call,clone_size,j_call,cdr3_nt,cdr3_aa
TRBD2,TRBV5-1,NA,TRBJ2-5,TGCGCCAGCAGCTTGAGCGGGGGAGAGACCCAGTACTTC,CASSLSGGETQYF
NA,TRBV13,NA,TRBJ1-1,TGTGCCAGCAGCTTAGGACAGGTCCGAAACACTGAAGCTTTCTTT,CASSLGQVRNTEAFF
NA,TRBV7-9,NA,TRBJ2-7,TGTGCCAGCAGCACGAGCGACAGCTACGAGCAGTACTTC,CASSTSDSYEQYF
NA,TRBV6-1,NA,TRBJ2-7,TGTGCCAGCAGTCGGGGGGCAGCAGGGAGGAACGAGCAGTACTTC,CASSRGAAGRNEQYF
NA,TRBV5-1,NA,TRBJ1-3,TGCGCCAGCGGGCAAGGGTCTGGAAACACCATATATTTT,CASGQGSGNTIYF
NA,TRBV9,NA,TRBJ1-4,TGTGCCAGCAGCCCGAATCGAGGCCTTAATGAAAAACTGTTTTTT,CASSPNRGLNEKLFF
NA,TRBV5-8,NA,TRBJ1-2,TGTGCCAGCAGCCCCCAGGGCAGGGGAAGCTATGGCTACACCTTC,CASSPQGRGSYGYTF
TRBD2,TRBV5-4,NA,TRBJ2-1,TGTGCCAGCAGCTTGGGGACTAGCGGCTCCTACAATGAGCAGTTCTTC,CASSLGTSGSYNEQFF
NA,TRBV5-5,NA,TRBJ1-5,TGTGCCAGCAGCCCTCGGGGGAAAGATCAGCCCCAGCATTTT,CASSPRGKDQPQHF
NA,TRBV9,NA,TRBJ1-2,TGTGCCAGCAGCAATTTGACCCCGGAAGGCTACACCTTC,CASSNLTPEGYTF
NA,TRBV10-1,NA,TRBJ2-1,TGCGCCAGCAGTGAGAAAGAGGGTTCCTACAATGAGCAGTTCTTC,CASSEKEGSYNEQFF
TRBD2,TRBV7-7,NA,TRBJ2-2,TGTGCTAGCGGGGCCGCCACCGGGGAGCTGTTTTTT,CASGAATGELFF
NA,TRBV5-1,NA,TRBJ1-1,TGCGCCAGCAGCCCCGTCGGGTGGTCCAAGAACACTGAAGCTTTCTTT,CASSPVGWSKNTEAFF
NA,TRBV5-1,NA,TRBJ2-5,TGCGCCAGCAGCCTAGAGACTAGTTCTCAAGAGACCCAGTACTTC,CASSLETSSQETQYF
NA,TRBV2,NA,TRBJ1-2,TGTGCCAGCACTACCGGGACGACCCAGGTGGGCTACACCTTC,CASTTGTTQVGYTF
NA,TRBV7-9,NA,TRBJ2-2,TGTGCCAGCAGCAACGGACAGCGCATCACCGGGGAGCTGTTTTTT,CASSNGQRITGELFF
TRBD1,TRBV9,NA,TRBJ1-3,TGTGCCAGCAGCGGACAGGGCCTCTCTGGAAACACCATATATTTT,CASSGQGLSGNTIYF
TRBD1,TRBV7-9,NA,TRBJ2-5,TGTGCCAGCAGCTTTCCGGGACAGGGGCGTAGAGAGACCCAGTACTTC,CASSFPGQGRRETQYF
NA,TRBV10-1,once,TRBJ2-7,TGCGCCAGCCTTCGGATATACGAGCAGTACTTC,CASLRIYEQYF
TRBD2,TRBV6-6,NA,TRBJ2-5,TGTGCCAGCAGACTAGCGGGACGAGAGACCCAGTACTTC,CASRLAGRETQYF
TRBD1,TRBV9,NA,TRBJ1-2,TGTGCCAGCAGCGAAGGGACAGCCAGGCCATTAACCTTC,CASSEGTARPLTF
NA,TRBV7-9,NA,TRBJ2-1,TGTGCCAGCAGCTTAAGGGGGGATCCCTACAATGAGCAGTTCTTC,CASSLRGDPYNEQFF
TRBD1,TRBV11-2,NA,TRBJ1-1,TGTGCCAGCAGCTGGGGACAGTCCGACACTGAAGCTTTCTTT,CASSWGQSDTEAFF
TRBD1,TRBV18,NA,TRBJ2-7,TGTGCCAGCTCATCCAACAGGGGACCGGGTGAGCAGTACTTC,CASSSNRGPGEQYF
TRBD1,TRBV5-6,NA,TRBJ2-2,TGTGCCAGCAGCTCTTGGACAGGGGGCACCGGGGAGCTGTTTTTT,CASSSWTGGTGELFF
NA,TRBV7-2,NA,TRBJ2-2,TGTGCCAGCAGCTTAGGGACACACTCCGGGGAGCTGTTTTTT,CASSLGTHSGELFF
TRBD2,TRBV30,NA,TRBJ2-7,TGTGCCTGGGACATACTAGCGGGAGGCGTCTACGAGCAGTACTTC,CAWDILAGGVYEQYF
TRBD2,TRBV19,NA,TRBJ2-4,TGTGCCAGTAGTATTCAAGTCTCGGGGGGAGCCAAAAACATTCAGTACTTC,CASSIQVSGGAKNIQYF
NA,TRBV30,few,TRBJ1-2,TGTGCCTGGAGTGTAACTATCGGCTATGGCTACACCTTC,CAWSVTIGYGYTF
NA,TRBV18,few,TRBJ1-1,TGTGCCAGCTCACGTCCCGGAGGGGAGAGCACTGAAGCTTTCTTT,CASSRPGGESTEAFF
NA,TRBV6-6,NA,TRBJ1-2,TGTGCCAGTACTGATTCGGCAGTCTATGGCTACACCTTC,CASTDSAVYGYTF
NA,TRBV5-1,NA,TRBJ2-3,TGCGCCAGCAGTGCCCTAAGTCCAGACTCCACAGATACGCAGTATTTT,CASSALSPDSTDTQYF
NA,TRBV6-1,NA,TRBJ2-7,TGTGCCAGCAGTGGTACTGGATTCCCCTACGAGCAGTACTTC,CASSGTGFPYEQYF
TRBD1,TRBV6-1,NA,TRBJ1-2,TGTGCCAGCAGTGCCGCACCGACAGGGGCCTATGGCTACACCTTC,CASSAAPTGAYGYTF
NA,TRBV30,NA,TRBJ2-1,TGTGCCTGGACCTCCTCGGGGGATAGGAATGAGCAGTTCTTC,CAWTSSGDRNEQFF
TRBD2,TRBV6-6,few,TRBJ2-1,TGTGCCAGCAGCCGGACTAGCGTTTCTTCGTTCTTC,CASSRTSVSSFF